This TCR beta chain emerged from a study of naive CD8 T cells in extremely preterm neonates. Findings of the study overall: Relative to older groups, preterm infants had shorter, less trimmed CDR3s with fewer N additions. iChao1 richness was lowest in preterm neonates, significantly versus all ages.

This CDR3 spans 13 amino acids. Germline CDR1 is MGHDK and CDR2 is SYGVNS. Trimming removed 3 bases at V and 7 bases at J, with 12 bases between. Samples were taken at extremely preterm deliveries at roughly 22-28 weeks of gestation. TCRdb's copy holds only in-frame clones and misses some; the assay was immunoSEQ multiplex PCR. The sample includes 21,000 or so clones, roughly 88% of them seen just once. About this clone: What it recognizes is unknown.

Sequenced input: naive CD8+ T cells from cord blood. The rearrangement links TRBV25-1 to TRBJ1-1; the D gene is possibly TRBD1 (6 bases). The receptor comes from a boy who was born preterm. In DNA, the CDR3 is TGTGCCAGCAGTGAGTTTCCAGGGGTTGAAGCTTTCTTT. Translating it yields CASSEFPGVEAFF.